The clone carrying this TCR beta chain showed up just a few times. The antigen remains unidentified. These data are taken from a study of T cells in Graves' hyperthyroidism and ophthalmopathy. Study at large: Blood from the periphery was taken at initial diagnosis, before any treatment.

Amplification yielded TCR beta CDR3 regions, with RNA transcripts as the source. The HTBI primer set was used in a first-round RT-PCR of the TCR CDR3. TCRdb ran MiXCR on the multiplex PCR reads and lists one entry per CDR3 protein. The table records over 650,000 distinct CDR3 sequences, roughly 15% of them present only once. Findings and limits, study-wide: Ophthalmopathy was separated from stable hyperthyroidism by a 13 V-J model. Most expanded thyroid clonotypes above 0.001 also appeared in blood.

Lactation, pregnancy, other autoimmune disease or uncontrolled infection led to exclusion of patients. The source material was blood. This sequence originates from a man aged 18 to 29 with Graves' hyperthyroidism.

The CDR3 DNA reads TGTGCCAGCAGCACTCCGGGACAGCCCAGCTCCTACAATGAGCAGTTCTTC. Encoded protein: CASSTPGQPSSYNEQFF. V usage is TRBV27 and J usage is TRBJ2-1; 7 nucleotides align to TRBD1. The CDR3 extends over 17 amino acids. Germline V gene data show CDR1 as MNHEY and CDR2 as SMNVEV (reference sequence). The J segment lost 0 bases and the V segment lost 6 bases, leaving 11 bases of the junction unmatched.